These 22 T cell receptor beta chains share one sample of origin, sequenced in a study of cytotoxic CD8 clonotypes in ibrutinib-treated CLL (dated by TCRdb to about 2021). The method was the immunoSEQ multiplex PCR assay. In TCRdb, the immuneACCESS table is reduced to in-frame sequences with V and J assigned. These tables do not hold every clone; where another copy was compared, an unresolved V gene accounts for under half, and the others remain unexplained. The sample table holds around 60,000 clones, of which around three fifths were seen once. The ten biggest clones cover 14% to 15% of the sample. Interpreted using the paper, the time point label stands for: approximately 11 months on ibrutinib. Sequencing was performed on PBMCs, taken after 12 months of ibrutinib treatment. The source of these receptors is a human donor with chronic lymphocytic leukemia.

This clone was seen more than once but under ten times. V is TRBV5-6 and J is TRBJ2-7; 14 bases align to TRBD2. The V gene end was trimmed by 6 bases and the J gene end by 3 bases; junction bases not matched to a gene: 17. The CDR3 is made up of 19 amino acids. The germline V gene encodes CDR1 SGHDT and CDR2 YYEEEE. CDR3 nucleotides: TGTGCCAGCACCTCGTTTGGGACTAGCGGGAGTGGGAGAAGCTACGAGCAGTACTTC. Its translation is CASTSFGTSGSGRSYEQYF.

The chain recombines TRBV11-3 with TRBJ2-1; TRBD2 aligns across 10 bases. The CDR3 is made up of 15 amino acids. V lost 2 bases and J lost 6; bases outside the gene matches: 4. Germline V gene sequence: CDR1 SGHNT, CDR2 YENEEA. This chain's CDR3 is CASSLTSGNFNEQFF. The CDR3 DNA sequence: TGTGCCAGCAGCTTAACTAGCGGGAACTTCAATGAGCAGTTCTTC.

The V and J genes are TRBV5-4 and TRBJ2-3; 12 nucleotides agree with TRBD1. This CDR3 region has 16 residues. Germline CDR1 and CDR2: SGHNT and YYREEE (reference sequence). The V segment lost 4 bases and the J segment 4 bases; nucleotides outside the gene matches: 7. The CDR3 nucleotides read TGTGCCAGCAGCCGAGGGGACAGGGGGCTGGCAGATACGCAGTATTTT. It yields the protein CASSRGDRGLADTQYF.

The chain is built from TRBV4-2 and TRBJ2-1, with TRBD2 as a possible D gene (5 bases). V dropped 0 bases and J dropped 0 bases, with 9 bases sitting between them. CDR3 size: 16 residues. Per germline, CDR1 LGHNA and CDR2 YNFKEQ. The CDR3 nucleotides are TGTGCCAGCAGCCAAGAGACTACGAGCTCCTACAATGAGCAGTTCTTC. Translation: CASSQETTSSYNEQFF.

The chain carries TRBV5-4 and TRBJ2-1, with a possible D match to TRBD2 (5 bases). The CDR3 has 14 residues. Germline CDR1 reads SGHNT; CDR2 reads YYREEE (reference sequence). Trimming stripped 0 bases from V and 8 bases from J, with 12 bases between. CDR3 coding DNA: TGTGCCAGCAGCTTGGGACTTAATAGCGATGAGCAGTTCTTC. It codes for CASSLGLNSDEQFF.

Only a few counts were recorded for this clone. This CDR3 reads CASSLRVGIEQFF. The CDR3 DNA reads as TGCGCCAGCAGCTTGAGGGTCGGGATTGAGCAGTTCTTC. The rearrangement links TRBV5-1 to TRBJ2-1, with D perhaps TRBD2 (5 bases). The CDR3 length is 13 residues. Between the trimmed V and J ends, which lost 1 base and 9 bases, there was a span of 11 bases. Per the germline V gene, CDR1 is SGHRS and CDR2 is YFSETQ. The variable domain in full, with the rest retrieved from reference TRBV5-1 and TRBJ2-1, is KAGVTQTPRYLIKTRGQQVTLSCSPISGHRSVSWYQQTPGQGLQFLFEYFSETQRNKGNFPGRFSGRQFSNSRSEMNVSTLELGDSALYLCASSLRVGIEQFFGPGTRLTVL.

The CDR3: CASSRDRGPEAFF. CDR3 DNA: TGTGCCAGCTCCAGGGACAGGGGACCTGAAGCTTTCTTT. The chain combines TRBV27 with TRBJ1-1, with TRBD1 matching over 10 bases. V lost 8 bases to trimming and J lost 6 bases; unmatched junction nucleotides: 6. This CDR3 region has 13 residues. Germline V gene lookup returns CDR1 MNHEY and CDR2 SMNVEV (reference sequence).

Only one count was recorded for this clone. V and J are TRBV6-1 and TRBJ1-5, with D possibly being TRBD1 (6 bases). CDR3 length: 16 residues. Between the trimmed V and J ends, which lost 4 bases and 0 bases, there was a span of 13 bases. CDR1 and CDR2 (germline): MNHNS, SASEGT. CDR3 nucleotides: TGTGCCAGCAGTGGAAGCCGGACAGTTAGCAATCAGCCCCAGCATTTT. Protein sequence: CASSGSRTVSNQPQHF.

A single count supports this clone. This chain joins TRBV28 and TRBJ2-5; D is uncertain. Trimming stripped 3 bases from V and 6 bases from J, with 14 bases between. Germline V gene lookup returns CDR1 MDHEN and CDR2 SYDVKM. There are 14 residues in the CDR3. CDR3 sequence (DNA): TGTGCCAGCAGTTTTGGGCCTGAACGGAAGACCCAGTACTTC. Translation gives CASSFGPERKTQYF.

CDR3 nucleotide sequence: TGTGCCAGCAGCCGAACATACGAGCAGTACTTC. It codes for CASSRTYEQYF. The chain employs TRBV5-5 and TRBJ2-7; D is unresolved. This CDR3 is 11 amino acids long. Trimming left V 4 bases short and J 4 bases short, with 6 bases between. Germline V gene data show CDR1 as SGHKS and CDR2 as YYEKEE (reference sequence).

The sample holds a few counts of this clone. The CDR3 nucleotides are TGTGCCAGTAGTATCACCCCCCATCAATTTGGACAAGCTTTCTTT. Translated, it gives CASSITPHQFGQAFF. The chain has TRBV19 and TRBJ1-1; D call uncertain. Germline V lookup: CDR1 LNHDA, CDR2 SQIVND (reference sequence). The CDR3 sequence is 15 residues long. V lost 3 bases and J 9 bases, leaving 20 bases between the germline ends.

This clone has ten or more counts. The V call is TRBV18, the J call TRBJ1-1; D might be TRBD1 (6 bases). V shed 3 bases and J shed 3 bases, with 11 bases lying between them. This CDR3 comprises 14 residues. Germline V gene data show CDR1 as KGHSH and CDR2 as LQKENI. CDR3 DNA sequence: TGTGCCAGCTCACCCTCAGGGGCCCACACTGAAGCTTTCTTT. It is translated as CASSPSGAHTEAFF.

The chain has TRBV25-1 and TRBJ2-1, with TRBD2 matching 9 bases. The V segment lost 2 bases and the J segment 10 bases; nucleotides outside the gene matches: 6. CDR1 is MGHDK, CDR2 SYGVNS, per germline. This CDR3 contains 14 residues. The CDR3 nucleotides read TGTGCCAGCAGTGAACCGGGACTAGCACCCGAGCAGTTCTTC. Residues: CASSEPGLAPEQFF. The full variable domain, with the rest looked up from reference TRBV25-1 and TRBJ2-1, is EADIYQTPRYLVIGTGKKITLECSQTMGHDKMYWYQQDPGMELHLIHYSYGVNSTEKGDLSSESTVSRIRTEHFPLTLESARPSHTSQYLCASSEPGLAPEQFFGPGTRLTVL.

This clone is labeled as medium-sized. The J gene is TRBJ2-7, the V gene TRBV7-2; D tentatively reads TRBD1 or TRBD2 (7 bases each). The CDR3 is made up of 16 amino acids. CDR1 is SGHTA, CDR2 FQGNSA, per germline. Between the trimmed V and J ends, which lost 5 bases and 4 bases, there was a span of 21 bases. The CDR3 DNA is TGTGCCAGCAGCGCAGGGGGGGAGACAGGGTCTTACGAGCAGTACTTC. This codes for CASSAGGETGSYEQYF.

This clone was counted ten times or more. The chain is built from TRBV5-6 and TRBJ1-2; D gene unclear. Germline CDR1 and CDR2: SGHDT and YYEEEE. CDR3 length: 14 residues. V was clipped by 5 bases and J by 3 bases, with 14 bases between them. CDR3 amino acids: CASSTPGGDYGYTF. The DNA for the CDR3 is TGTGCCAGCAGTACCCCCGGTGGTGACTATGGCTACACCTTC.

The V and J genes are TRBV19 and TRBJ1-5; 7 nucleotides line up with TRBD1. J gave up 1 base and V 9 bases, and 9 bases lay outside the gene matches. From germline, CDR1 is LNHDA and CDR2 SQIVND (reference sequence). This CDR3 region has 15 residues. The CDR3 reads CASSTTGNSNQPQHF. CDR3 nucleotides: TGTGCCAGCAGCACGACAGGGAACAGCAATCAGCCCCAGCATTTT.

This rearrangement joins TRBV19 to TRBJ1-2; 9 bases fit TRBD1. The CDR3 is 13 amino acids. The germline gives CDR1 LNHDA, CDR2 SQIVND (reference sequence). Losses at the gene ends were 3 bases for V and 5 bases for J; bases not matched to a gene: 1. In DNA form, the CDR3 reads TGTGCCAGTAGTATGGGACAGGGATATGGCTACACCTTC. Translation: CASSMGQGYGYTF.

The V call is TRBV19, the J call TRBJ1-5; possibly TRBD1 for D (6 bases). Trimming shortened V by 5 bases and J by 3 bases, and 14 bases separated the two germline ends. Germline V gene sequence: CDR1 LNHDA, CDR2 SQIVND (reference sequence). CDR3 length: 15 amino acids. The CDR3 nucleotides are TGTGCCAGTAGTGGGGGCGGACACCTCAATCAGCCCCAGCATTTT. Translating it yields CASSGGGHLNQPQHF.

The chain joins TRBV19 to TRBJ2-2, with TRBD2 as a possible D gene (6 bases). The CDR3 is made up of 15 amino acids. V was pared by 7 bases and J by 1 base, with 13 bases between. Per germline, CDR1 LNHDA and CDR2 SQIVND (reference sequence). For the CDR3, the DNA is TGTGCCAGTATCCCTCGGGGGTGGAACACCGGGGAGCTGTTTTTT. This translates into CASIPRGWNTGELFF.

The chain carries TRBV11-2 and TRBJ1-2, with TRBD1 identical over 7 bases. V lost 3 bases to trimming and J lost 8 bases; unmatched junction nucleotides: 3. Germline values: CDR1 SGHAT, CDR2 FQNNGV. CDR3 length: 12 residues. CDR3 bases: TGTGCCAGCAGCTTGACAGGGAAGGGCTACACCTTC. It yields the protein CASSLTGKGYTF. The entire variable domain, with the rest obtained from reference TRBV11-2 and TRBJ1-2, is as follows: EAGVAQSPRYKIIEKRQSVAFWCNPISGHATLYWYQQILGQGPKLLIQFQNNGVVDDSQLPKDRFSAERLKGVDSTLKIQPAKLEDSAVYLCASSLTGKGYTFGSGTRLTVV.

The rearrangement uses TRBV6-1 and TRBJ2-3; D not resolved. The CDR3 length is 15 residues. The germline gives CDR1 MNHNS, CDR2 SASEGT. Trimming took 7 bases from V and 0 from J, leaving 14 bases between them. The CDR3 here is CASKPRTDSTDTQYF. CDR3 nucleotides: TGTGCCAGCAAGCCTCGGACGGACAGCACAGATACGCAGTATTTT.

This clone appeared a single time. The CDR3 loop is CSARQVLELFF. Here the CDR3 DNA reads TGCAGTGCTAGGCAGGTTTTAGAACTGTTTTTT. The chain joins TRBV20-1 to TRBJ1-4; D is unclear. This CDR3 spans 11 amino acids. With 3 bases removed from V and 12 bases from J, the gap between germline ends came to 11 bases. Germline V lookup: CDR1 DFQATT, CDR2 SNEGSKA (reference sequence).